The 27 T cell receptor beta chains below all came from one sample that was sequenced in a study of cytomegalovirus exposure and HLA in healthy donors. Assay: immunoSEQ multiplex PCR; the TCRdb copy retains only in-frame clones and omits some. The table records about 62,000 clones, approximately 95% of them present only once. The sample consisted of PBMCs. Receptors originate from a young woman in good health and CMV-seropositive.

The chain links TRBV2 to TRBJ2-2, with 15 bases identical to TRBD2. In germline, CDR1 is SNHLY, CDR2 FYNNEI. The CDR3 has 21 amino acids. After removal of 0 bases from V and 7 bases from J, the junction contained 15 bases not matched to a gene. CDR3 sequence: CASSEALRSGLAGGRDGELFF. CDR3 coding DNA: TGTGCCAGCAGTGAAGCGCTTCGCTCGGGACTAGCGGGAGGTCGCGACGGGGAGCTGTTTTTT.

The chain links TRBV28 to TRBJ1-5; D call uncertain. V was trimmed by 8 bases and J by 6 bases, leaving 14 bases between them. There are 13 residues in the CDR3. Looked up from germline, CDR1 is MDHEN and CDR2 is SYDVKM. CDR3 residues: CASLLGGSQPQHF. The CDR3 nucleotides read TGTGCCAGCCTGTTGGGAGGGTCTCAGCCCCAGCATTTT. The variable domain in full, with the rest retrieved from reference TRBV28 and TRBJ1-5, is DVKVTQSSRYLVKRTGEKVFLECVQDMDHENMFWYRQDPGLGLRLIYFSYDVKMKEKGDIPEGYSVSREKKERFSLILESASTNQTSMYLCASLLGGSQPQHFGDGTRLSIL.

V is TRBV5-1 and J is TRBJ2-1; 7 bases map to TRBD1. This CDR3 contains 16 residues. Losses at the gene ends were 0 bases for V and 4 bases for J; bases not matched to a gene: 7. Germline CDR1 is SGHRS and CDR2 is YFSETQ. The CDR3 is CASSLGGTALYNEQFF. The CDR3 DNA reads as TGCGCCAGCAGCTTGGGAGGGACAGCCCTTTACAATGAGCAGTTCTTC. The whole variable domain, filled in from reference TRBV5-1 and TRBJ2-1, reads KAGVTQTPRYLIKTRGQQVTLSCSPISGHRSVSWYQQTPGQGLQFLFEYFSETQRNKGNFPGRFSGRQFSNSRSEMNVSTLELGDSALYLCASSLGGTALYNEQFFGPGTRLTVL.

The V gene is TRBV6-5, the J gene TRBJ1-1, with D unclear. This CDR3 region has 13 residues. V was cut by 6 bases and J by 0 bases, with 8 bases left in between. CDR1 and CDR2 from the germline V gene are MNHEY and SVGAGI. CDR3: CASSRAMNTEAFF. CDR3 DNA sequence: TGTGCCAGCAGCCGAGCCATGAACACTGAAGCTTTCTTT.

The genes are TRBV30 and TRBJ2-3; the match to TRBD2 covers 8 bases. Germline-derived CDR1 and CDR2 are GTSNPN and SVGIG (reference sequence). The CDR3 runs to 16 residues. V dropped 3 bases and J dropped 2; count of bases not matched to a gene: 10. The chain's CDR3 is CAWRATTSGLTDTQYF. CDR3 nucleotide sequence: TGTGCCTGGAGGGCAACCACTAGCGGACTCACAGATACGCAGTATTTT.

This chain links TRBV7-2 with TRBJ2-5, with D possibly TRBD2 on 5 matching bases. The germline gives CDR1 SGHTA, CDR2 FQGNSA. The CDR3 runs 12 residues. V lost 5 bases, J lost 5 bases, and 9 bases lay in between. CDR3 sequence (DNA): TGTGCCAGCAGCCCTACGGGGGAGACCCAGTACTTC. Residues: CASSPTGETQYF.

The V gene is TRBV10-2, the J gene TRBJ2-3, with 9 bases aligning to TRBD2. Germline CDR1 is WSHSY and CDR2 is SAAADI. Trimming at V came to 5 bases and at J to 4 bases, leaving 4 bases not matched to a gene. The CDR3 has 14 amino acids. This chain's CDR3 is CASSRGGAADTQYF. CDR3 bases: TGCGCCAGCAGTCGCGGGGGGGCGGCAGATACGCAGTATTTT.

The chain has TRBV10-1 and TRBJ2-7; possibly TRBD1 for D (6 bases). Germline V gene sequence: CDR1 WNHNN, CDR2 SYGVQD (reference sequence). Trimming took off 10 bases at V and 4 bases at J, with 32 bases between the two ends. This CDR3 is built from 18 residues. DNA for the CDR3: TGCGCCATTTCAAATATCTTTCCGGGGACAAATGGGTTATACGAGCAGTACTTC. This codes for CAISNIFPGTNGLYEQYF.

This CDR3 reads CASSPGTADEQFF. Here the CDR3 DNA reads TGTGCCAGCAGTCCAGGGACAGCGGATGAGCAGTTCTTC. The rearrangement joins TRBV28 to TRBJ2-1; 7 bases are a match to TRBD1. Germline values: CDR1 MDHEN, CDR2 SYDVKM. This CDR3 spans 13 amino acids. J lost 8 bases, V lost 5 bases, and 6 bases had no gene match.

The chain joins TRBV25-1 to TRBJ1-4; D call uncertain. The V and J ends lost 3 bases and 8 bases respectively, with 7 bases between them. Looked up from germline, CDR1 is MGHDK and CDR2 is SYGVNS. CDR3 length: 12 amino acids. The CDR3 coding sequence is TGTGCCAGCAGTGACCGGGGAGAAAAACTGTTTTTT. This encodes CASSDRGEKLFF.

This clone was seen just once. The rearrangement links TRBV11-2 to TRBJ2-7; D not resolved. The germline CDR1 and CDR2 sequences are SGHAT and FQNNGV. Trimming took off 1 base at V and 3 bases at J, with 7 bases between the two ends. The CDR3 is 13 residues long. This CDR3 is CASSLVVGYEQYF. The DNA for the CDR3 is TGTGCCAGCAGCTTAGTCGTCGGCTACGAGCAGTACTTC.

V and J are TRBV20-1 and TRBJ1-4; D is undetermined. Between the trimmed V and J ends, which lost 6 bases and 6 bases, there was a span of 8 bases. The length of the CDR3 is 11 residues. Germline lookup yields CDR1 DFQATT and CDR2 SNEGSKA (reference sequence). CDR3 residues: CSAEADEKLFF. The CDR3 DNA reads TGCAGTGCCGAGGCGGATGAAAAACTGTTTTTT.

The chain combines TRBV2 with TRBJ2-7, with D hard to call. The CDR3 totals 12 residues. Trimming stripped 1 base from V and 8 bases from J, with 9 bases between. CDR1 is SNHLY, CDR2 FYNNEI, per germline. CDR3 bases: TGTGCCAGCAGTGAAGAATTGCAGAAGCAGTACTTC. It is translated as CASSEELQKQYF. The full variable domain, its missing parts supplied by reference TRBV2 and TRBJ2-7, is EPEVTQTPSHQVTQMGQEVILRCVPISNHLYFYWYRQILGQKVEFLVSFYNNEISEKSEIFDDQFSVERPDGSNFTLKIRSTKLEDSAMYFCASSEELQKQYFGPGTRLTVT.

The rearrangement uses TRBV6-1 and TRBJ2-2, with 7 positions matching TRBD1. CDR1 and CDR2 (germline): MNHNS, SASEGT. V dropped 2 bases and J dropped 1; count of bases not matched to a gene: 4. The CDR3 has 16 residues. The CDR3 here is CASSERWDRNTGELFF. The CDR3, as DNA: TGTGCCAGCAGTGAAAGGTGGGACAGGAACACCGGGGAGCTGTTTTTT.

V is TRBV6-1 and J is TRBJ1-2, with D perhaps TRBD1 (5 bases). This CDR3 has 14 amino acids. The germline CDR1 and CDR2 sequences are MNHNS and SASEGT. Trimming cost V 4 bases and J 7 bases, with 16 bases left between them. The CDR3, as DNA: TGTGCCAGCAGTGCGCTTCAGGGTACGGGTGGCTACACCTTC. This encodes CASSALQGTGGYTF.

This chain links TRBV27 with TRBJ2-3; D not certain. Germline V gives CDR1 MNHEY, CDR2 SMNVEV (reference sequence). V lost 6 bases and J 3 bases, leaving 10 bases between the germline ends. The CDR3 is 13 amino acids. The CDR3 DNA reads as TGTGCCAGCAGAAACTTTTTGACAGATACGCAGTATTTT. Encoded protein: CASRNFLTDTQYF.

The chain links TRBV28 to TRBJ1-4, with 9 positions matching TRBD1. V shed 9 bases and J 5 bases; nucleotides not matched to a gene: 4. Germline CDR1 reads MDHEN; CDR2 reads SYDVKM. The CDR3 contains 13 residues. CDR3 sequence (DNA): TGTGCCAGTTGGACAGGGGAAAATGAAAAACTGTTTTTT. This codes for CASWTGENEKLFF.

The CDR3 bases are TGTGCCAGCAGTGAAGGCGGGAGGGCGAACACCGGGGAGCTGTTTTTT. Protein: CASSEGGRANTGELFF. V gene TRBV6-1 combines with J gene TRBJ2-2, with 9 bases aligning to TRBD2. Per the germline V gene, CDR1 is MNHNS and CDR2 is SASEGT. The CDR3 loop spans 16 amino acids. The trim removed 1 base at V and 0 bases at J, leaving 0 bases unmatched.

This chain links TRBV27 with TRBJ2-1; TRBD2 matches at 11 bases. The V and J ends lost 5 bases and 0 bases, in that order; junction bases with no gene match: 9. Germline V gene data show CDR1 as MNHEY and CDR2 as SMNVEV (reference sequence). This CDR3 region has 18 residues. The CDR3 region has the DNA TGTGCCAGCAGTATGCCCGGGACTAGCGGCAGCTCCTACAATGAGCAGTTCTTC. Its protein is CASSMPGTSGSSYNEQFF.

The CDR3 loop is CASSIGDRAPYGYTF. The CDR3 DNA sequence: TGTGCCAGTAGTATAGGTGACAGGGCTCCCTATGGCTACACCTTC. The chain couples TRBV19 to TRBJ1-2; TRBD1 matches 7 bases. Germline-derived CDR1 and CDR2 are LNHDA and SQIVND (reference sequence). The CDR3 covers 15 residues. The V segment lost 1 base and the J segment 4 bases; nucleotides outside the gene matches: 6.

V is TRBV7-6 and J is TRBJ2-7; tentatively, D is TRBD1 (5 bases). The CDR3 is 16 residues long. V lost 5 bases, J lost 0 bases, and 17 bases lay in between. The germline V gene encodes CDR1 SGHVS and CDR2 FNYEAQ. CDR3 nucleotides: TGTGCCAGCAGCCCGGTGTGGGGCGGAACCTCCTACGAGCAGTACTTC. Translating gives CASSPVWGGTSYEQYF. The whole variable domain, filled in from reference TRBV7-6 and TRBJ2-7, reads GAGVSQSPRYKVTKRGQDVALRCDPISGHVSLYWYRQALGQGPEFLTYFNYEAQQDKSGLPNDRFSAERPEGSISTLTIQRTEQRDSAMYRCASSPVWGGTSYEQYFGPGTRLTVT.

The rearrangement uses TRBV6-1 and TRBJ2-7; TRBD1 is a possible D gene (6 bases). CDR1 is MNHNS and CDR2 is SASEGT in the germline V gene. Trimming removed 8 bases at V and 3 bases at J, with 14 bases between. The CDR3 totals 13 residues. In nucleotides, the CDR3 is TGTGCCAGCGGCGCAGGGGCGCTCTACGAGCAGTACTTC. It encodes CASGAGALYEQYF.

The chain employs TRBV29-1 and TRBJ1-2; 7 bases are a match to TRBD1. J was trimmed by 7 bases and V by 1 base; bases with no gene match: 3. The germline V gene encodes CDR1 SQVTM and CDR2 ANQGSEA. CDR3 length: 12 residues. The DNA for the CDR3 is TGCAGCGTTGAAGGACAGGGCTTTGGCTACACCTTC. Translated: CSVEGQGFGYTF.

V gene TRBV6-1 combines with J gene TRBJ2-7; TRBD2 aligns across 8 bases. Losses at the gene ends were 6 bases for V and 0 bases for J; bases not matched to a gene: 7. The CDR3 consists of 15 residues. Germline V gene lookup returns CDR1 MNHNS and CDR2 SASEGT. CDR3 sequence reads: CASRGGLAGSYEQYF. In nucleotides, the CDR3 is TGTGCCAGCAGGGGTGGGCTAGCGGGCTCCTACGAGCAGTACTTC.

The chain recombines TRBV5-4 with TRBJ2-5; 7 positions agree with TRBD2. CDR1 and CDR2 from the germline V gene are SGHNT and YYREEE (reference sequence). Unmatched junction bases numbered 7, after V lost 0 bases and J lost 2 bases. The CDR3 runs 16 residues. The CDR3 DNA follows: TGTGCCAGCAGCTTGGGCGCGGGGAGGGGACAAGAGACCCAGTACTTC. It encodes CASSLGAGRGQETQYF.

The chain joins TRBV2 to TRBJ1-1, with 7 bases aligning to TRBD1. The trim removed 11 bases at V and 4 bases at J, leaving 16 bases unmatched. This CDR3 is 15 amino acids long. Germline-derived CDR1 and CDR2 are SNHLY and FYNNEI. CDR3 loop: CARVARTGAVTEAFF. CDR3 coding DNA: TGTGCCCGAGTCGCCCGAACAGGGGCCGTCACTGAAGCTTTCTTT.

The chain joins TRBV10-2 to TRBJ2-7, with D unresolved. CDR1 and CDR2 from the germline V gene are WSHSY and SAAADI. Trimming pared 8 bases from V and 2 bases from J, leaving 16 bases between. The CDR3 has 14 amino acids. Here the CDR3 DNA reads TGCGCCAGCGGTTCGCGTGCGGAGACCTACGAGCAGTACTTC. Translated: CASGSRAETYEQYF.